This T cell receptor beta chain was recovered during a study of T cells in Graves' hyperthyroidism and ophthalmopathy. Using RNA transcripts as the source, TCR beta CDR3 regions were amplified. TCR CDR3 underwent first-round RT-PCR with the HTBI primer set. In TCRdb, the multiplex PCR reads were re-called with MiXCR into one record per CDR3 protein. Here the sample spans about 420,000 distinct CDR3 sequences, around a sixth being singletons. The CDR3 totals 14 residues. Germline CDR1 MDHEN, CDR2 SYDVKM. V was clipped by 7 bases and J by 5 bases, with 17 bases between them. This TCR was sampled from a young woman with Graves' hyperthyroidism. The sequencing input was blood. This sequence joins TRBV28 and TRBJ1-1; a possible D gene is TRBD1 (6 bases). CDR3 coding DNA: TGTGCCAGCACCACCGGACAGAGTGGTACTGAAGCTTTCTTT. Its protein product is CASTTGQSGTEAFF.